These 14 T cell receptor beta chains were all obtained from the same sample, sequenced in a study of blood T cell repertoires in COVID-19. Here immunoSEQ multiplex PCR was the method, and the copy in TCRdb shows in-frame clones only, minus some. Of over 250,000 clones in the sample, 85% were seen once. What was sequenced was peripheral blood. All receptors derive from a man aged 45 to 65 with active or convalescent COVID-19.

The rearrangement uses TRBV18 and TRBJ2-1; 9 bases map to TRBD2. The CDR3 loop spans 15 amino acids. Germline V lookup: CDR1 KGHSH, CDR2 LQKENI. V dropped 3 bases and J dropped 7; count of bases not matched to a gene: 7. The CDR3 loop is CASSPLGTSINEQFF. The CDR3 DNA sequence: TGTGCCAGCTCACCGCTAGGGACTAGCATTAATGAGCAGTTCTTC.

The chain uses TRBV7-8 and TRBJ2-5; a possible D gene is TRBD1 (6 bases). Trimming took off 5 bases at V and 3 bases at J, with 7 bases between the two ends. The length of the CDR3 is 12 residues. CDR1 SGHVS and CDR2 FQNEAQ come from the germline V gene. The CDR3 sequence is CASSTGKETQYF. The CDR3 coding sequence is TGTGCCAGCAGCACAGGGAAAGAGACCCAGTACTTC.

The CDR3 nucleotides read TGTGCCAGTAGTAGGACTAGCGACACCTACGAGCAGTACTTC. This gives the protein CASSRTSDTYEQYF. The rearrangement joins TRBV19 to TRBJ2-7, with TRBD2 matching over 9 bases. Germline-derived CDR1 and CDR2 are LNHDA and SQIVND (reference sequence). The CDR3 runs to 14 residues. V lost 4 bases, J lost 2 bases, and 3 bases stayed unmatched.

The V and J genes are TRBV3-1 (or the pseudogene TRBV3-2) and TRBJ2-5, with a weak D call TRBD2 (5 bases). Trimming removed 2 bases at V and 4 bases at J, with 8 bases between. The CDR3 is 13 residues long. Germline loops: CDR1 LGHDT, CDR2 YNNKEL (reference sequence). The CDR3 nucleotides read TGTGCCAGCAGCCAAAGAGGGTCAGAGACCCAGTACTTC. It encodes CASSQRGSETQYF.

This clone turned up a few times. The chain recombines TRBV10-1 with TRBJ2-1; possible D gene TRBD2, 6 bases. The CDR3 sequence is 13 residues long. CDR1 and CDR2 from the germline V gene are WNHNN and SYGVQD (reference sequence). Between the trimmed V and J ends, which lost 3 bases and 8 bases, there was a span of 11 bases. This chain's CDR3 is CASSDGGTDEQFF. The CDR3 nucleotides are TGCGCCAGCAGTGACGGAGGGACGGATGAGCAGTTCTTC.

The V and J genes are TRBV7-2 and TRBJ2-2; 11 nucleotides line up with TRBD2. Germline values: CDR1 SGHTA, CDR2 FQGNSA. The CDR3 contains 17 residues. The V segment lost 1 base and the J segment 7 bases; nucleotides outside the gene matches: 8. As DNA, the CDR3 is TGTGCCAGCAGCTTAGAGTTAGCGGGAGGGCGGCGCGGGGAGCTGTTTTTT. Translating it yields CASSLELAGGRRGELFF. The whole variable domain, remainder taken from reference TRBV7-2 and TRBJ2-2, is GAGVSQSPSNKVTEKGKDVELRCDPISGHTALYWYRQSLGQGLEFLIYFQGNSAPDKSGLPSDRFSAERTGGSVSTLTIQRTQQEDSAVYLCASSLELAGGRRGELFFGEGSRLTVL.

This chain links TRBV12-3 or TRBV12-4 with TRBJ2-2; TRBD1 matches 8 bases. This CDR3 contains 13 residues. V lost 6 bases, J lost 6 bases, and 3 bases stayed unmatched. CDR3 nucleotide sequence: TGTGCCAGCAGAGGACAGGGAGCCGGGGAGCTGTTTTTT. Its protein is CASRGQGAGELFF.

This sequence joins TRBV24-1 and TRBJ1-2; possibly TRBD1 for D (6 bases). This CDR3 contains 15 residues. V lost 1 base to trimming and J lost 5 bases, with 13 bases between them. CDR1 and CDR2 (germline): KGHDR, SFDVKD. For the CDR3, the DNA is TGTGCCACCAGTGATTTTGGGGAGGGGGGATATGGCTACACCTTC. This sequence encodes CATSDFGEGGYGYTF.

The rearrangement links TRBV24-1 to TRBJ2-2, with TRBD1 matching 10 bases. This CDR3 has 16 amino acids. Germline CDR1 reads KGHDR; CDR2 reads SFDVKD. After removal of 2 bases from V and 5 bases from J, the junction contained 4 bases not matched to a gene. CDR3 nucleotides: TGTGCCACCAGTGATTCCGGGACAGGGGAGACCGGGGAGCTGTTTTTT. Its protein is CATSDSGTGETGELFF.

The genes are TRBV4-3 and TRBJ2-1; D call uncertain. Looked up from germline, CDR1 is LGHNA and CDR2 is YSLEER. The CDR3 runs 13 residues. V dropped 4 bases and J dropped 0 bases, with 4 bases sitting between them. The DNA for the CDR3 is TGCGCCAGCAGCCTCATCTCCTACAATGAGCAGTTCTTC. Protein: CASSLISYNEQFF.

This sequence joins TRBV9 and TRBJ2-7, with TRBD2 matching over 9 bases. V shed 1 base, J shed 1 base, and the junction held 0 bases outside the gene matches. CDR3 length: 14 residues. The germline gives CDR1 SGDLS, CDR2 YYNGEE. CDR3 protein: CASSVTSGSYEQYF. The CDR3 region has the DNA TGTGCCAGCAGCGTAACTAGCGGGTCCTACGAGCAGTACTTC.

This sequence joins TRBV28 and TRBJ2-2; TRBD2 matches at 16 bases. The CDR3 sequence is 21 residues long. Germline V gene lookup returns CDR1 MDHEN and CDR2 SYDVKM. Unmatched junction bases numbered 15, after V lost 7 bases and J lost 1 base. CDR3 in DNA: TGTGCCAGCACCCAAATGCCGGGACTAGCGGGAGGGGACAGGAACACCGGGGAGCTGTTTTTT. Translated, it gives CASTQMPGLAGGDRNTGELFF.

This chain links TRBV5-4 with TRBJ1-3, with D hard to call. The CDR3 extends over 13 amino acids. V dropped 0 bases and J dropped 4 bases, with 5 bases sitting between them. Germline CDR1 and CDR2: SGHNT and YYREEE (reference sequence). The CDR3 is CASSLDSGNTIYF. The CDR3 nucleotides read TGTGCCAGCAGCTTGGACAGCGGAAACACCATATATTTT.

The chain joins TRBV4-3 to TRBJ2-5, with D perhaps matching TRBD1 (6 bases). V lost 4 bases and J 3 bases, leaving 15 bases between the germline ends. CDR3 length: 15 amino acids. Per the germline V gene, CDR1 is LGHNA and CDR2 is YSLEER. The CDR3: CASSRTGHEKETQYF. The CDR3 DNA is TGCGCCAGCAGCCGAACGGGACACGAAAAAGAGACCCAGTACTTC.